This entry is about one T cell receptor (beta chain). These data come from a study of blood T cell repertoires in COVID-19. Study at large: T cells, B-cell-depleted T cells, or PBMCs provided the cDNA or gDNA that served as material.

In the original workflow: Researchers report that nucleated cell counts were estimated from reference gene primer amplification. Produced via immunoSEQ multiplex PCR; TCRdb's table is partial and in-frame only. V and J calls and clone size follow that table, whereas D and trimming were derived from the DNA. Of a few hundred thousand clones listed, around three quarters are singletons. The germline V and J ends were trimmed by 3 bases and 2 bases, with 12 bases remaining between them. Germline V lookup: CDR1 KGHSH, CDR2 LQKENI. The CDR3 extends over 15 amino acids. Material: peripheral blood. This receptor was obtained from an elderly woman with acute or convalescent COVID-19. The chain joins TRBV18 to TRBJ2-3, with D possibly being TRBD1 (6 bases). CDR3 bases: TGTGCCAGCTCACCCGCAGGGGCGTTCACAGATACGCAGTATTTT. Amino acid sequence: CASSPAGAFTDTQYF.